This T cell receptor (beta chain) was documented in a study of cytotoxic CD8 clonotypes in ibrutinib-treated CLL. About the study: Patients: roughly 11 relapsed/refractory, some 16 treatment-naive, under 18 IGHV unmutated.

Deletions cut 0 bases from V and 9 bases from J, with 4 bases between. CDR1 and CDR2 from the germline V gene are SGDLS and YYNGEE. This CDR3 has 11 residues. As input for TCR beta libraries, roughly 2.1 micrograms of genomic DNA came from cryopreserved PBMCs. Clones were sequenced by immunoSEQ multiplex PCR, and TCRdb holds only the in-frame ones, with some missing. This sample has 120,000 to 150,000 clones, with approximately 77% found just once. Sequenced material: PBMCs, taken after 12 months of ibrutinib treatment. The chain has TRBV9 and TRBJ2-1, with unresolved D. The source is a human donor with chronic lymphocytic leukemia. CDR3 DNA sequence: TGTGCCAGCAGCGTAGGAACTGAGCAGTTCTTC. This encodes CASSVGTEQFF.